This is a list of T cell receptor beta chains from one sample in a study of cytomegalovirus exposure and HLA in healthy donors. The protocol was immunoSEQ multiplex PCR, while the TCRdb copy is restricted to in-frame clones and leaves out a portion. The repertoire holds 180,000 or so clones, with approximately 80% as singletons. The sequencing input was PBMCs. Source of these receptors: a young woman in good health and CMV-seronegative. Both conserved end residues are part of each CDR3. D genes are given only for firm matches. Part of the rows lack a size; the others show once, few, many or a class for expanded clones.

NA	NA	TRBV28	TRBJ2-1	TGTGCCAGCAGTTTATGGAGGCTAGAGCAGTTCTTC	CASSLWRLEQFF
TRBD2	NA	TRBV5-1	TRBJ2-1	TGCGCCAGCAGCTTGGGGCCTAGCGGGAGCAATGAGCAGTTCTTC	CASSLGPSGSNEQFF
NA	NA	TRBV6-5	TRBJ1-2	TGTGCCAGCAGTTACTCGAAGGGGGAATGGAACTATGGCTACACCTTC	CASSYSKGEWNYGYTF
TRBD1	few	TRBV29-1	TRBJ1-1	TGCAGCGTTGAGGACAGGGGTATGAACACTGAAGCTTTCTTT	CSVEDRGMNTEAFF
TRBD2	NA	TRBV2	TRBJ2-7	TGTGCCAGCAGTGCGGGGCGGCGGGCGGGAGAAGGCGACGAGCAGTACTTC	CASSAGRRAGEGDEQYF
TRBD1	NA	TRBV5-6	TRBJ2-7	TGTGCCAGCAGCTTTTGGGACAGAAAAACCTACGAGCAGTACTTC	CASSFWDRKTYEQYF
TRBD2	NA	TRBV7-2	TRBJ2-7	TGTGCCAGCAGCTTAGACGGGGAGGGAGACGAGCAGTACTTC	CASSLDGEGDEQYF
NA	NA	TRBV2	TRBJ2-7	TGTGCCAGCAGTGAGCGGATATCCTACGAGCAGTACTTC	CASSERISYEQYF
TRBD1	NA	TRBV13	TRBJ1-2	TGTGCCAGCAGCTTAATGGGGACAGGGGTTGGCTACACCTTC	CASSLMGTGVGYTF
TRBD1	once	TRBV18	TRBJ2-7	TGTGCCAGCTCACCATTGGGGACAGTACTCACCTACGAGCAGTACTTC	CASSPLGTVLTYEQYF
NA	NA	TRBV18	TRBJ1-1	TGTGCCAGCTCACCAAGGGCAGGGCGAGACACTGAAGCTTTCTTT	CASSPRAGRDTEAFF
TRBD1	NA	TRBV10-3	TRBJ2-6	TGTGCCATCCTCCGGGACAGGGACCACTCTGGGGCCAACGTCCTGACTTTC	CAILRDRDHSGANVLTF
NA	few	TRBV11-1	TRBJ2-1	TGTGCCAGCAGCGTTAGCGGAAACAATGAGCAGTTCTTC	CASSVSGNNEQFF
TRBD1	NA	TRBV6-6	TRBJ2-1	TGTGCCAGCAGCTACCCGCGGACAGGCTCGAATAAGCAGTTCTTC	CASSYPRTGSNKQFF
TRBD1	NA	TRBV5-1	TRBJ2-6	TGCGCCAGCAGCCTAGGACAGGGGTGGAGTTCTGGGGCCAACGTCCTGACTTTC	CASSLGQGWSSGANVLTF
TRBD1	NA	TRBV7-2	TRBJ2-1	TGTGCCAGCAGCTTCGGACAGGGGTCCTACAATGAGCAGTTCTTC	CASSFGQGSYNEQFF
NA	NA	TRBV30	TRBJ1-2	TGTGCCTGGAGTATCCCCAGGGGTGGCTACACCTTC	CAWSIPRGGYTF
NA	NA	TRBV21-1	TRBJ2-3	TGTGCCAGCAGGAGCTACACAGATACGCAGTATTTT	CASRSYTDTQYF
TRBD2	NA	TRBV13	TRBJ2-3	TGTGCCAGCAAGGAATCTAGGACTAGCATATCCGGGGCAGATACGCAGTATTTT	CASKESRTSISGADTQYF
NA	NA	TRBV11-3	TRBJ2-1	TGTGCCAGCAGCTTACGACAGGGAGGAAGCTACAATGAGCAGTTCTTC	CASSLRQGGSYNEQFF
TRBD2	NA	TRBV10-3	TRBJ2-1	TGTGCCATCAGTGCCTCCGATGGCGGGGGGAACAATGAGCAGTTCTTC	CAISASDGGGNNEQFF
TRBD2	NA	TRBV5-4	TRBJ2-7	TGTGCCAGCAGCCCTGGACTAGCGGACTACTCCTACGAGCAGTACTTC	CASSPGLADYSYEQYF
NA	NA	TRBV5-6	TRBJ2-2	TGTGCCAGCAGCGCCTTACTAGCCAACCTTCACGAGGAGCTGTTTTTT	CASSALLANLHEELFF
TRBD1	NA	TRBV6-6	TRBJ2-7	TGTGCCAGCAGCCACCTCCCAGGACAGGGGTACGAGCAGTACTTC	CASSHLPGQGYEQYF